This T cell receptor (beta chain) was sequenced for a study of monozygotic twins with inflammatory bowel disease (dated by TCRdb to the late 2010s). Describing the broader study: A total of 28 monozygotic twin pairs were included in the full study, comprising nine German pairs (four IBD-concordant, five IBD-discordant) and 19 IBD-discordant Danish pairs. Disease-associated traits were sought mainly through comparisons between IBD patients and their genetically identical healthy co-twins within discordant pairs. Each individual had, on average, about 151 000 unique TCRalpha sequences and 181 000 unique TCRbeta sequences available for analysis.

The investigation overall reported the following: Compared with healthy twins, IBD patients shared fewer clonotypes with other individuals, and the difference was most pronounced in patients with signs of disease activity. Repertoire similarity did not differ between concordant and discordant twins, which could be due to limited statistical power. The analysis was unable to tell different T cell subtypes apart. Background noise and inter-individual variability may have been introduced into the repertoires by the differing immunosuppressive treatments among patients. Measured by the inverse Simpson index, TCRbeta repertoire diversity was lower in IBD patients than in their healthy co-twins. No single strong signal or clonotype linked to IBD turned up in the results, so the idea that one exists was not supported.

Turning to this clonotype: No antigen is known for it.

A roughly 2.5 ml peripheral blood sample was drawn into PAXgene tubes per donor and stored at -80°C. Without any T cell sorting, total RNA was extracted from whole blood using the PAXgene blood miRNA kit on an automated QIAcube. Peripheral blood from monozygotic twin pairs, either concordant or discordant for inflammatory bowel disease, underwent deep TCRalpha and TCRbeta repertoire profiling that used unique molecular barcoding. For every twin pair, smoking habits were documented, and each individual was categorised as a current, former or never smoker. Inclusive of the bounding cysteine and phenylalanine, the CDR3 is 13 residues long. No nucleotide data were recorded. CDR1 and CDR2 are drawn from the germline V gene (reference sequence): DFQATT, SNEGSKA. Receptors were amplified or captured by 5' RACE. Preparation of each TCR library used roughly 3.5 ug of total RNA. cDNA was synthesized with SMARTScribe reverse transcriptase in eight separate reactions per sample. Unique molecular identifiers containing a 6-nucleotide sample barcode were introduced through template switching during cDNA synthesis. Amplification of TCRalpha and TCRbeta cDNA involved two nested PCRs of 16 and 9 cycles, and each PCR was followed by bead purification. Before amplification, the cDNA was treated with uracil DNA-glycosylase and purified using the QIAquick PCR purification kit. The second PCR added Illumina TruSeq-compatible adapters along with sample-specific barcodes. Library quality and concentration were checked on TapeStation and Qubit, and libraries were pooled at roughly 5 ng each. Sequencing of the pooled libraries was done on an Illumina HiSeq2500 single-index Rapid Run using custom sequencing primers and 2 x 100 bp reads. From the authors' description of their analysis: MiGEC version 1.2.6 was used for UMI-based consensus assembly to correct PCR and sequencing errors. MiXCR version 2.1.1 was used to carry out V(D)J alignment, clonotype assembly and CDR3 extraction. To normalise gene usage, clonotype sharing and MAIT/NKT TCR abundance, the analysis used the top 1000, 10 000 and 20 000 clonotypes per sample. After downsampling to 27 000 UMIs, diversity was calculated as the inverse Simpson index using the vegan R package. Paired Mann-Whitney U tests were applied to discordant twin pairs, with Benjamini-Hochberg correction for multiple testing. Reads reprocessed by TCRdb are summarized as one entry per CDR3 protein sequence, and DNA is absent. TCRdb's processing, not the authors' own work, is the source of the V and J calls. The data table for this sample lists around 400,000 distinct CDR3 sequences. Around 2.5% of the sample is held by the ten biggest clonotypes.

Sequenced material: blood. The sequence was collected from a human donor with ulcerative colitis or Crohn's disease, or a healthy co-twin of an affected twin (not recorded which). In this chain, TRBV20-1 is recombined with TRBJ2-7; there is no DNA to check the TCRdb D call of TRBD1. The CDR3 region has the sequence CSAMLGVDYEQYF.